The 23 T cell receptor beta chains presented below share a single source sample, sequenced in a study of regulatory T cells in long-lasting Graves disease. Sample time point: newly diagnosed GD, antithyroid drugs for less than 3 months. From RNA extracted from PBMCs, the TCR library was made. Construction of TCR beta libraries relied on iRepertoire HTBI primers and on Arm-PCR targeting CDR3 regions. TCRdb ran MiXCR on the multiplex PCR reads and lists one entry per CDR3 protein. The sample includes about 430,000 distinct CDR3 sequences, roughly 15% of them seen just once. A further study also used this sample, focusing on T cells in Graves' hyperthyroidism and ophthalmopathy.

Sequencing used peripheral blood mononuclear cells (PBMCs), obtained at new diagnosis, from a patient treated with antithyroid drugs. All receptors come from a woman between 40 and 55 years old with Graves disease.

This clonotype was recorded at least ten times. The chain joins TRBV19 to TRBJ1-2; D uncertain. Germline V gene data show CDR1 as LNHDA and CDR2 as SQIVND (reference sequence). V lost 0 bases and J 2 bases, leaving 7 bases between the germline ends. The CDR3 sequence is 14 residues long. CDR3 sequence reads: CASSIDQRNYGYTF. The CDR3 region has the DNA TGTGCCAGTAGTATAGATCAAAGGAACTATGGCTACACCTTC. Complete variable domain (other parts from reference TRBV19 and TRBJ1-2): DGGITQSPKYLFRKEGQNVTLSCEQNLNHDAMYWYRQDPGQGLRLIYYSQIVNDFQKGDIAEGYSVSREKKESFPLTVTSAQKNPTAFYLCASSIDQRNYGYTFGSGTRLTVV.

This clonotype was observed many times. This sequence joins TRBV12-3 or TRBV12-4 and TRBJ1-3; D perhaps matches TRBD1 (5 bases). The CDR3 has 15 amino acids. Trimming pared 7 bases from V and 4 bases from J, leaving 17 bases between. CDR3 amino acids: CASTYKTGTGNTIYF. Here the CDR3 DNA reads TGTGCCAGCACTTACAAAACGGGGACGGGAAACACCATATATTTT.

This clonotype was counted ten times or more. The J gene is TRBJ2-5, the V gene TRBV7-9; D not resolved. The CDR3 is 14 residues long. The V gene lost 3 bases and the J gene lost 5 bases, with 13 bases spanning the gap. The germline gives CDR1 SEHNR, CDR2 FQNEAQ (reference sequence). The CDR3 DNA is TGTGCCAGCAGCTTGGATCTTAAAAGGGAGACCCAGTACTTC. It encodes CASSLDLKRETQYF.

This clonotype has ten or more counts. The genes are TRBV12-5 and TRBJ2-1, with TRBD2 matching 13 bases. The CDR3 has 18 amino acids. CDR1 and CDR2 (germline): LGHNT, FRNRAP. J was trimmed by 7 bases and V by 5 bases; bases with no gene match: 14. Written as DNA, the CDR3 is TGTGCTAGTGGTCTGGGGACTAGCGGGACTCCCGGAGATAATGAGCAGTTCTTC. It is translated as CASGLGTSGTPGDNEQFF.

The table lists this clonotype with many counts. This rearrangement joins TRBV12-3 or TRBV12-4 to TRBJ1-5; D gene unclear. This CDR3 is 13 amino acids long. The V gene lost 3 bases and the J gene lost 3 bases, with 6 bases spanning the gap. Here the CDR3 reads CASSLYTNQPQHF. DNA of the CDR3: TGTGCCAGCAGTTTGTACACCAATCAGCCCCAGCATTTT.

This clonotype was seen a handful of times. V and J are TRBV24-1 and TRBJ2-1, with a possible D match to TRBD2 (6 bases). Trimming shortened V by 9 bases and J by 6 bases, and 14 bases separated the two germline ends. The CDR3 runs to 13 residues. Looked up from germline, CDR1 is KGHDR and CDR2 is SFDVKD. The CDR3 loop is CATLDGGSNEQFF. The CDR3 bases are TGTGCCACCCTTGATGGGGGGTCCAATGAGCAGTTCTTC.

This clonotype was seen a handful of times. The CDR3 reads CASSESGDEQYF. The CDR3 bases are TGCGCCAGCAGTGAGTCCGGAGACGAGCAGTACTTC. V and J are TRBV10-2 and TRBJ2-7; D remains ambiguous. The CDR3 loop spans 12 amino acids. The ends were cut back, 0 bases at V and 5 bases at J, with 5 bases in the middle. From germline, CDR1 is WSHSY and CDR2 SAAADI.

This clonotype was seen a few times. The chain employs TRBV29-1 and TRBJ1-1; tentative D call: TRBD1 (6 bases). The CDR3 length is 12 residues. Trimming cost V 7 bases and J 1 base, with 10 bases left between them. In germline, CDR1 is SQVTM, CDR2 ANQGSEA. CDR3 sequence: CSATDRNTEAFF. Written as DNA, the CDR3 is TGCAGCGCTACGGACAGGAACACTGAAGCTTTCTTT.

This clonotype was counted only a few times. J is TRBJ1-5 and V is TRBV6-1, with D maybe TRBD1 (6 bases). V was pared by 2 bases and J by 0 bases, with 14 bases between. Germline V gene data show CDR1 as MNHNS and CDR2 as SASEGT. The CDR3 has 17 residues. CDR3 in amino acids: CASSEKGGGHSNQPQHF. DNA of the CDR3: TGTGCCAGCAGTGAAAAGGGGGGGGGTCATAGCAATCAGCCCCAGCATTTT.

This clonotype was seen many times. The V and J genes are TRBV9 and TRBJ2-2; TRBD2 might be the D (5 bases). Germline CDR1 is SGDLS and CDR2 is YYNGEE. The CDR3 has 13 residues. Trimming removed 4 bases at V and 6 bases at J, with 10 bases between. The CDR3 here is CASSLASSGELFF. The DNA of the CDR3 is TGTGCCAGCAGCCTAGCATCCTCCGGGGAGCTGTTTTTT.

There are many counts of this clonotype. This chain joins TRBV12-3 or TRBV12-4 and TRBJ2-3; D possibly corresponds to TRBD1 (5 bases). Trimming cost V 5 bases and J 10 bases, with 19 bases left between them. This CDR3 contains 14 residues. This CDR3 reads CASSPGLDQSPQYF. The CDR3 DNA follows: TGTGCCAGCAGTCCAGGGTTGGACCAGTCACCGCAGTATTTT.

In this sample, this clonotype turned up many times. This chain uses TRBV27 with TRBJ2-7, with 11 bases fitting TRBD2. There are 16 residues in the CDR3. V trimming: 5 bases; J trimming: 3 bases; junction bases outside the gene matches: 9. Germline V CDR1 and CDR2: MNHEY, SMNVEV (reference sequence). As DNA, the CDR3 is TGTGCCAGCAGTGGGTTGCTAGCGGGAGGACTCTACGAGCAGTACTTC. This gives the protein CASSGLLAGGLYEQYF.

The table lists this clonotype with many counts. The V call is TRBV2, the J call TRBJ2-3; no clear D gene. The CDR3 totals 14 residues. The germline CDR1 and CDR2 sequences are SNHLY and FYNNEI. Trimming left V 5 bases short and J 1 base short, with 10 bases between. This CDR3 is CASSRRGGTDTQYF. CDR3 sequence (DNA): TGTGCCAGCAGTCGGCGCGGAGGCACAGATACGCAGTATTTT.

This clonotype was observed at least ten times. The chain carries TRBV11-2 and TRBJ1-1; the D gene is possibly TRBD1 (5 bases). CDR1 and CDR2 from the germline V gene are SGHAT and FQNNGV. V lost 2 bases and J 7 bases, leaving 8 bases between the germline ends. This CDR3 is built from 12 residues. The CDR3 DNA is TGTGCCAGCAGCTTACAGACAGTTGAAGCTTTCTTT. It codes for CASSLQTVEAFF. Supplemented by reference TRBV11-2 and TRBJ1-1, the full variable domain reads EAGVAQSPRYKIIEKRQSVAFWCNPISGHATLYWYQQILGQGPKLLIQFQNNGVVDDSQLPKDRFSAERLKGVDSTLKIQPAKLEDSAVYLCASSLQTVEAFFGQGTRLTVV.

The chain employs TRBV7-6 and TRBJ1-1; D unresolved. Germline lookup yields CDR1 SGHVS and CDR2 FNYEAQ. The CDR3 totals 13 residues. V was cut by 5 bases and J by 3 bases, with 10 bases left in between. The CDR3, as DNA: TGTGCCAGCAGCCCGCCTTCTGACACTGAAGCTTTCTTT. It specifies CASSPPSDTEAFF.

Turning to this clonotype: A much larger clone lies one base from this, so it may be a read error. The rearrangement links TRBV10-2 to TRBJ1-3; D is ambiguous. Looked up from germline, CDR1 is WSHSY and CDR2 is SAAADI. The CDR3 contains 15 residues. Trimming pared 0 bases from V and 6 bases from J, leaving 12 bases between. The CDR3 is CASSESATPVNTIYF. DNA for the CDR3: TGCGCCAGCAGTGAGTCCGCTACCCCCGTAAACACCATATATTTT.

As concerns this clonotype: A much larger clone differs from this one at a single base, so this may be a read error. The genes are TRBV7-9 and TRBJ2-2, with D perhaps TRBD2 (6 bases). This CDR3 is 16 amino acids long. CDR1 and CDR2 (germline): SEHNR, FQNEAQ (reference sequence). CDR3 bases: TGTGCCAGCAGCTTTCCAGGAAACGCTAACACCGGGGGGCTGTTTTTT. This encodes CASSFPGNANTGGLFF. Using reference TRBV7-9 and TRBJ2-2 for the parts outside the CDR3, the full variable domain is DTGVSQNPRHKITKRGQNVTFRCDPISEHNRLYWYRQTLGQGPEFLTYFQNEAQLEKSRLLSDRFSAERPKGSFSTLEIQRTEQGDSAMYLCASSFPGNANTGGLFFGEGSRLTVL.

CDR3 nucleotide sequence: TGTGCCTGGAGGCAGAATAGTGGGACTAGCGTGGGGGAGCTGTTTTTT. Translation: CAWRQNSGTSVGELFF. The chain couples TRBV30 to TRBJ2-2; 10 bases fit TRBD2. After removal of 3 bases from V and 8 bases from J, the junction contained 12 bases not matched to a gene. In germline, CDR1 is GTSNPN, CDR2 SVGIG (reference sequence). CDR3 size: 16 residues.

The V gene is TRBV4-1, the J gene TRBJ2-7; 7 nucleotides line up with TRBD1. There are 19 residues in the CDR3. Germline-derived CDR1 and CDR2 are MGHRA and YSYEKL. V gave up 6 bases and J gave up 2 bases; unmatched junction bases: 22. The CDR3 is CASRLPRLLPGQQTYEQYF. The CDR3 nucleotides read TGCGCCAGCAGACTCCCACGATTACTTCCGGGACAGCAAACCTACGAGCAGTACTTC.

This clonotype was recorded many times. The genes are TRBV2 and TRBJ2-1; the D is unclear. The CDR3 runs to 14 residues. Germline values: CDR1 SNHLY, CDR2 FYNNEI. With 7 bases removed from V and 7 bases from J, the gap between germline ends came to 17 bases. The CDR3 reads CASTRQDVGNEQFF. CDR3 in DNA: TGTGCCAGCACGCGTCAGGACGTTGGAAATGAGCAGTTCTTC.

Comments on this clonotype: Being one base from a much bigger clone, this may be a read error. The V gene is TRBV3-1, the J gene TRBJ2-7; 8 positions match TRBD1. Germline-derived CDR1 and CDR2 are LGHDT and YNNKEL (reference sequence). This CDR3 spans 14 amino acids. The V segment lost 1 base and the J segment 2 bases; nucleotides outside the gene matches: 1. The CDR3 loop is CASSQADRAYEQYF. The CDR3 bases are TGTGCCAGCAGCCAAGCGGACAGGGCCTACGAGCAGTACTTC.

In this sample, this clonotype turned up a few times. The chain has TRBV5-1 and TRBJ2-1; 11 bases align to TRBD1. Germline assignment: CDR1 SGHRS and CDR2 YFSETQ. V trimming: 4 bases; J trimming: 3 bases; junction bases outside the gene matches: 6. The CDR3 spans 16 residues. CDR3 coding DNA: TGCGCCAGCAGCCACGGGACAGGGGGTAACTACAATGAGCAGTTCTTC. It yields the protein CASSHGTGGNYNEQFF.

This clonotype was recorded at least ten times. In DNA form, the CDR3 reads TGTGCCAGCAGCCCAGCAGTCAATCAGCCCCAGCATTTT. Translated: CASSPAVNQPQHF. The chain employs TRBV7-9 and TRBJ1-5; D call uncertain. Deletions cut 5 bases from V and 3 bases from J, with 8 bases between. Germline CDR1 SEHNR, CDR2 FQNEAQ (reference sequence). This CDR3 is built from 13 residues.